This entry describes one TCR beta chain. Its antigen is as yet unknown. The record originates from a study of vaccination and CD4 T cells after COVID-19. Unmatched junction bases numbered 4, after V lost 4 bases and J lost 1 base. Germline loops: CDR1 KGHDR, CDR2 SFDVKD. The CDR3 loop spans 15 amino acids. Sequencing of DNA taken from cultured CD4+ T cells relied on the Oncomine TCR Beta short-read assay. TCRdb reprocessed the PCR reads via MiXCR and lists one record per CDR3 protein. The sample has 8,000 to 9,500 distinct CDR3 sequences; 60% are singletons. Treatment specified: approximately nine-day PBMC culture with coronavirus spike peptide pools or control peptides (ViraFEST assay).

The chain recombines TRBV24-1 with TRBJ2-3, with TRBD1 matching 7 bases. The receptor's source is a human donor with COVID-19. This material consisted of cultured CD4+ T cells from blood, taken after SARS-CoV-2 vaccination. Written as DNA, the CDR3 is TGTGCCACCAGTGAAGCCGGACAGGGCACAGATACGCAGTATTTT. As protein: CATSEAGQGTDTQYF.